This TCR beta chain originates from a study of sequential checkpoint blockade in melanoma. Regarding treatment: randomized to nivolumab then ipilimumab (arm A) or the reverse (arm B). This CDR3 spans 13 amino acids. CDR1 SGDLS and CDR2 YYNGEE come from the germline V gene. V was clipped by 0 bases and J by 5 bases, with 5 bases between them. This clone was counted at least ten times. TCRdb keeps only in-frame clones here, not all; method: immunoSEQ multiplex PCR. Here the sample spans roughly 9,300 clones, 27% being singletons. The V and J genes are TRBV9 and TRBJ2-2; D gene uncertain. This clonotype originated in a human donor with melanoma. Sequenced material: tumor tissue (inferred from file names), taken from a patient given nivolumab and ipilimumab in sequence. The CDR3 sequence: CASSVVDTGELFF. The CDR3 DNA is TGTGCCAGCAGCGTAGTCGATACCGGGGAGCTGTTTTTT.